This entry concerns a single TCR beta chain. Data came from immunoSEQ multiplex PCR; TCRdb stores just in-frame clones and leaves some out. Of 350,000 to 450,000 clones in the sample, about 88% were seen once. The sample comes from a study of blood T cell repertoires in COVID-19. The V end lost 2 bases, the J end lost 4 bases, and 8 bases lay between the germline ends. The V gene's germline CDR1 is SGHAT and CDR2 FQDESV (reference sequence). The CDR3 is made up of 13 amino acids. The source material was peripheral blood. The rearrangement links TRBV11-1 to TRBJ1-1; D is ambiguous. The receptor's source is a woman aged 55-70 years with COVID-19, enrolled during active disease. The CDR3 bases are TGTGCCAGCAGCTTACACCTAGGCACTGAAGCTTTCTTT. As protein: CASSLHLGTEAFF.